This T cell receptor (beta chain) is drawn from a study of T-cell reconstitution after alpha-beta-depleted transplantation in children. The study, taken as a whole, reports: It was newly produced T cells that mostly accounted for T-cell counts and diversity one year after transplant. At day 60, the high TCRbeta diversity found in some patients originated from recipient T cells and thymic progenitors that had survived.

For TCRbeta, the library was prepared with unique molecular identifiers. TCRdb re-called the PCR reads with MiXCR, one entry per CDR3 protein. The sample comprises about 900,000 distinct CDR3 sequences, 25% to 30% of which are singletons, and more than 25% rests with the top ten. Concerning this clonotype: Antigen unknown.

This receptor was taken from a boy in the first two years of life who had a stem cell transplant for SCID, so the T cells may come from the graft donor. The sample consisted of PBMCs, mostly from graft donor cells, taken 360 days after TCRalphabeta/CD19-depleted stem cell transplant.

This chain's CDR3 is CASSAGPYGDEQFF. The CDR3, as DNA: TGTGCCAGCAGCGCGGGACCCTACGGGGATGAGCAGTTCTTC. The rearrangement links TRBV9 to TRBJ2-1; D may be TRBD1 or TRBD2 (5 bases each). Germline V CDR1 and CDR2: SGDLS, YYNGEE. The V end lost 3 bases, the J end lost 8 bases, and 15 bases lay between the germline ends. The CDR3 spans 14 residues. Together with reference TRBV9 and TRBJ2-1, the CDR3 gives the full variable domain: DSGVTQTPKHLITATGQRVTLRCSPRSGDLSVYWYQQSLDQGLQFLIQYYNGEERAKGNILERFSAQQFPDLHSELNLSSLELGDSALYFCASSAGPYGDEQFFGPGTRLTVL.